This T cell receptor (beta chain) came from a study of blood T cell repertoires in COVID-19. Study-wide context: Some COVID-19 samples were acute and others convalescent; all came from the United States, Italy and Spain. PBMCs, B-cell-depleted T cells, or T cells were the source of the cDNA or gDNA that made up the material.

How the authors handled the data: Amplification with reference gene primers provided the estimates of nucleated cell counts. Generated by immunoSEQ multiplex PCR, the TCRdb table keeps only in-frame clones and is missing some. V, J and clone size reflect that table, while D and trimming were determined from the DNA. The sample yields tens of thousands of clones, less than 90% seen once. Deletions cut 0 bases from V and 5 bases from J, with 13 bases between. CDR1 is MNHEY, CDR2 SVGAGI, per germline. The CDR3 contains 15 residues. The clonotype was recovered from a human donor in a cohort sampled during active COVID-19. The chain recombines TRBV6-5 with TRBJ1-1; possibly TRBD1 for D (5 bases). The sample consisted of peripheral blood. CDR3 amino acids: CASSYSYGGRTEAFF. CDR3 nucleotides: TGTGCCAGCAGTTACTCGTACGGGGGGAGGACTGAAGCTTTCTTT.